This TCR beta chain was documented in a study of beta chain features in type 1 diabetes. This clone was detected many times. Its antigen is as yet unknown. Investigators reverse transcribed all isolated RNA, so they sequenced expressed TCRB transcripts. TCRdb keeps only in-frame clones here, not all; method: immunoSEQ multiplex PCR. Counted here are nearly 350,000 clones, 8% occurring once; the ten biggest clones make up under 0.5%. General study results and limits: cDNA-based sequencing might over-represent cells highly expressing TCR.

Germline assignment: CDR1 MNHNS and CDR2 SASEGT. The CDR3 contains 14 residues. The V end lost 1 base, the J end lost 8 bases, and 12 bases lay between the germline ends. Sequencing was carried out using central memory CD4+ T cells from blood. This sequence was found in a woman aged 18-30 years in good health. V is TRBV6-1 and J is TRBJ2-4, with D unclear. CDR3 amino acids: CASSEGLTWDIQYF. The CDR3 DNA sequence: TGTGCCAGCAGTGAAGGCCTAACCTGGGACATTCAGTACTTC.